Below, one T cell receptor (beta chain) is given with its context. This sample stems from a study of T cells in Graves' hyperthyroidism and ophthalmopathy. Authors of the study amplified TCR beta CDR3 regions from RNA transcripts. The HTBI primer set served for first-round RT-PCR of the TCR CDR3. TCRdb itself ran the multiplex PCR reads through MiXCR, one entry per CDR3 protein. Here the sample spans 500,000 to 600,000 distinct CDR3 sequences, around 15% being singletons. Germline CDR1 MNHEY, CDR2 SVGAGI. The V end lost 2 bases, the J end lost 3 bases, and 8 bases lay between the germline ends. CDR3 length: 14 residues. No ophthalmopathy progression within 18 months constituted stable Graves' hyperthyroidism. The hyperthyroidism was newly diagnosed and had lasted under 2 months; the patients were aged 18 to 65. Investigators excluded patients with uncontrolled infection, other autoimmune disease, pregnancy or lactation.

This clonotype was sampled from a woman aged 18-29 years with Graves' hyperthyroidism. Sequencing input: blood. The chain couples TRBV6-5 to TRBJ1-5; D is uncertain. Written as DNA, the CDR3 is TGTGCCAGCAGTTACGGCCAGGTCAATCAGCCCCAGCATTTT. It encodes CASSYGQVNQPQHF.